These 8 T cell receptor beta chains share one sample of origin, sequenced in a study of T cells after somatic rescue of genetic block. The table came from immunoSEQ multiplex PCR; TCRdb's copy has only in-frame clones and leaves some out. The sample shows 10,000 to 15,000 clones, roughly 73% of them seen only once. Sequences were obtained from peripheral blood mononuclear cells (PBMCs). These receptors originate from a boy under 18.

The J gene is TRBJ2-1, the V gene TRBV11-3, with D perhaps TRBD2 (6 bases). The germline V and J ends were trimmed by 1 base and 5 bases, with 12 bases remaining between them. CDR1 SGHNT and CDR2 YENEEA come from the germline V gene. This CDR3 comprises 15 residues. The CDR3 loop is CASSLAGEFHNEQFF. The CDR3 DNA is TGTGCCAGCAGCTTAGCGGGAGAGTTCCACAATGAGCAGTTCTTC.

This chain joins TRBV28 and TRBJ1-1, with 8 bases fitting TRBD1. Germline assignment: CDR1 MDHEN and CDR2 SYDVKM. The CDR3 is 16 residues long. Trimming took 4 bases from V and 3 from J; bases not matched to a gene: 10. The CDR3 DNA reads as TGTGCCAGCAGTTCCATTCCCAGGGGGCATGACACTGAAGCTTTCTTT. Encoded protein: CASSSIPRGHDTEAFF. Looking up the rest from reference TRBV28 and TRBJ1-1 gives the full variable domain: DVKVTQSSRYLVKRTGEKVFLECVQDMDHENMFWYRQDPGLGLRLIYFSYDVKMKEKGDIPEGYSVSREKKERFSLILESASTNQTSMYLCASSSIPRGHDTEAFFGQGTRLTVV.

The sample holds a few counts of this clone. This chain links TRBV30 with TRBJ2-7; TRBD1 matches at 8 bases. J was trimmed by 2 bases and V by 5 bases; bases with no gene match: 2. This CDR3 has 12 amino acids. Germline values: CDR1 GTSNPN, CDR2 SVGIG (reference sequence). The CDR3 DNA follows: TGTGCCTGGGGACAGGGCCCCTACGAGCAGTACTTC. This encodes CAWGQGPYEQYF.

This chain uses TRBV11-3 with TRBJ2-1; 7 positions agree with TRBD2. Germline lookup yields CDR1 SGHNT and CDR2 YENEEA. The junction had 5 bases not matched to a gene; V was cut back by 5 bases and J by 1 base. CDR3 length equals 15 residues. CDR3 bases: TGTGCCAGCAGCCTTAGCGGGCCTTCCTACAATGAGCAGTTCTTC. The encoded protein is CASSLSGPSYNEQFF.

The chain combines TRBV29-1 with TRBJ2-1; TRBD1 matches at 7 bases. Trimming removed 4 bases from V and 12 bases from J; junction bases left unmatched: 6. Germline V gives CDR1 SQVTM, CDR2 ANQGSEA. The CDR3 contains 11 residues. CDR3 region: CSVVNRQGQFF. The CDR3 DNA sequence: TGCAGCGTTGTGAACCGACAGGGGCAGTTCTTC.

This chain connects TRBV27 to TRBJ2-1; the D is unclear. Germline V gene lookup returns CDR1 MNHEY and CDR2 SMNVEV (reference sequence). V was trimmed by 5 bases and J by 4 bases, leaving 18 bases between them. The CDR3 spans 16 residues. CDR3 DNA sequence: TGTGCCAGCAGTGCCCAACTACCCCCACTTTACAATGAGCAGTTCTTC. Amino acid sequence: CASSAQLPPLYNEQFF.

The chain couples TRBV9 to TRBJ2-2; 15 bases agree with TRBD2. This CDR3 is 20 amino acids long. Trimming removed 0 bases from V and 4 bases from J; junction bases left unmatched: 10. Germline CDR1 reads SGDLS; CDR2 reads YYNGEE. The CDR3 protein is CASSVDPPGTSGRFTGELFF. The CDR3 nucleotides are TGTGCCAGCAGCGTAGACCCTCCCGGGACTAGCGGGAGGTTCACCGGGGAGCTGTTTTTT.

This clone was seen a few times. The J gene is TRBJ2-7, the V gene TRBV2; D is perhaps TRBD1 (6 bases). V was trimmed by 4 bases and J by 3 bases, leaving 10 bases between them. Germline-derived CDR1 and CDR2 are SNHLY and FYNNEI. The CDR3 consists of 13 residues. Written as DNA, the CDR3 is TGTGCCAGCAGTGTAATAGGGGGCTACGAGCAGTACTTC. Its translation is CASSVIGGYEQYF. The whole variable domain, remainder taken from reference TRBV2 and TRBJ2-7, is EPEVTQTPSHQVTQMGQEVILRCVPISNHLYFYWYRQILGQKVEFLVSFYNNEISEKSEIFDDQFSVERPDGSNFTLKIRSTKLEDSAMYFCASSVIGGYEQYFGPGTRLTVT.